The clone carrying this T cell receptor beta chain has a handful of counts. Its antigen remains unknown. Time point in this sample: neoterminal ileum biopsy at postoperative endoscopy, about 6 months after surgery. Patients were adults with ileal or ileocolonic Crohn's disease needing resection. From germline, CDR1 is SGHVS and CDR2 FNYEAQ. This CDR3 comprises 15 residues. Trimming cost V 4 bases and J 2 bases; bases outside gene matches: 5. This record comes from a study of T cell repertoires in ileal Crohn's disease. Study overall: At postoperative colonoscopy, neoterminal ileum biopsies were taken as M6.

General study results and limits: Within the first postoperative year, endoscopy came at median approximately 6.7 months.

Data came from immunoSEQ multiplex PCR; TCRdb stores just in-frame clones and leaves some out. Of roughly 3,700 clones listed, around 70% are singletons. Sequenced input: ileal tissue. The V and J genes are TRBV7-6 and TRBJ2-5; 9 bases are shared with TRBD2. The clonotype comes from an adult with Crohn's disease. The CDR3 DNA reads TGTGCCAGCAGCTCGCCCCTAGCGGGGCAAGAGACCCAGTACTTC. It encodes CASSSPLAGQETQYF.